The 15 T cell receptor beta chains presented below share a single source sample, sequenced in a study of blood T cell repertoires in COVID-19. The repertoire was sequenced with immunoSEQ multiplex PCR; TCRdb's copy has only in-frame clones and lacks some. The data show roughly 250,000 clones, about 90% seen once. Sequenced: peripheral blood. The receptors were gathered from a man between 60 and 75 years old who had recovered from COVID-19.

V and J are TRBV19 and TRBJ2-5; D unclear. The CDR3 totals 15 residues. CDR1 LNHDA and CDR2 SQIVND come from the germline V gene (reference sequence). V was cut by 2 bases and J by 3 bases, with 13 bases left in between. As DNA, the CDR3 is TGTGCCAGTAGTATAAGTCGGCTAGGCAAAGAGACCCAGTACTTC. It is translated as CASSISRLGKETQYF.

The chain couples TRBV30 to TRBJ2-2; 8 bases line up with TRBD1. Germline lookup yields CDR1 GTSNPN and CDR2 SVGIG (reference sequence). J lost 2 bases, V lost 5 bases, and 4 bases had no gene match. The CDR3 is 14 residues long. CDR3: CAWRTGRNTGELFF. The CDR3 region has the DNA TGTGCCTGGCGGACAGGGAGAAACACCGGGGAGCTGTTTTTT.

The gene calls are TRBV5-1 and TRBJ2-5; D is uncertain. V was shortened by 3 bases and J by 4 bases, with 13 bases between the two germline ends. Germline V gives CDR1 SGHRS, CDR2 YFSETQ. This CDR3 comprises 14 residues. The CDR3 sequence: CASSSQAGLETQYF. CDR3 bases: TGCGCCAGCAGCTCCCAGGCCGGTCTAGAGACCCAGTACTTC.

V gene TRBV9 combines with J gene TRBJ2-5; TRBD2 agrees at 9 bases. V lost 0 bases and J lost 4; bases outside the gene matches: 4. CDR1 is SGDLS, CDR2 YYNGEE, per germline. CDR3 length equals 15 residues. DNA for the CDR3: TGTGCCAGCAGCGTAGCTACGCGGGGGGGAGAGACCCAGTACTTC. Encoded protein: CASSVATRGGETQYF.

The V gene is TRBV2, the J gene TRBJ2-5, with 9 bases aligning to TRBD1. This CDR3 contains 15 residues. Germline lookup yields CDR1 SNHLY and CDR2 FYNNEI. With 9 bases clipped from V and 2 bases from J, the junction kept 10 bases outside the gene matches. This CDR3 reads CARSTLDRGQETQYF. CDR3 sequence (DNA): TGTGCCAGAAGTACCCTAGACAGGGGGCAAGAGACCCAGTACTTC.

Note on this clone: A clone one base away is much larger, so this may be a read error. The V call is TRBV3-1 (or the pseudogene TRBV3-2), the J call TRBJ2-2; D perhaps matches TRBD1 (5 bases). This CDR3 comprises 14 residues. Germline V CDR1 and CDR2: LGHDT, YNNKEL (reference sequence). V lost 2 bases and J 2 bases, leaving 6 bases between the germline ends. CDR3 sequence: CASSQQGNTGELFF. CDR3 nucleotide sequence: TGTGCCAGCAGCCAACAGGGTAACACCGGGGAGCTGTTTTTT.

The genes are TRBV10-3 and TRBJ1-5; D is possibly TRBD1 (6 bases). Germline assignment: CDR1 ENHRY and CDR2 SYGVKD. This CDR3 contains 14 residues. Trimming took 6 bases from V and 6 from J, leaving 15 bases between them. The chain's CDR3 is CAISPRQESQPQHF. CDR3 in DNA: TGTGCCATCAGCCCTAGACAGGAAAGTCAGCCCCAGCATTTT.

CDR3 residues: CASSLAAGLNEKLFF. DNA for the CDR3: TGCGCCAGCAGCTTGGCGGCAGGGCTTAATGAAAAACTGTTTTTT. The rearrangement uses TRBV5-1 and TRBJ1-4; tentatively, D is TRBD1 (5 bases). Between the trimmed V and J ends, which lost 0 bases and 4 bases, there was a span of 10 bases. CDR1 SGHRS and CDR2 YFSETQ come from the germline V gene. The CDR3 is made up of 15 amino acids.

The chain joins TRBV6-1 to TRBJ2-3; TRBD1 is a possible D gene (6 bases). Germline V gene sequence: CDR1 MNHNS, CDR2 SASEGT. The V end lost 1 base, the J end lost 6 bases, and 11 bases lay between the germline ends. This CDR3 comprises 14 residues. The CDR3 coding sequence is TGTGCCAGCAGTGAAGGGTGGGGGCTGGATACGCAGTATTTT. Residues: CASSEGWGLDTQYF.

The genes are TRBV7-9 and TRBJ1-1; D call uncertain. This CDR3 is built from 13 residues. Trimming cost V 3 bases and J 6 bases, with 11 bases left between them. Germline-derived CDR1 and CDR2 are SEHNR and FQNEAQ (reference sequence). CDR3 in DNA: TGTGCCAGCAGCTTGGGAGACCGGCCTGAAGCTTTCTTT. It specifies CASSLGDRPEAFF.

The genes are TRBV28 and TRBJ1-1; D is possibly TRBD1 (6 bases). Germline loops: CDR1 MDHEN, CDR2 SYDVKM. CDR3 length: 14 amino acids. Trimming took off 3 bases at V and 4 bases at J, with 12 bases between the two ends. CDR3 residues: CASSLPGAGTEAFF. The CDR3 DNA sequence: TGTGCCAGCAGTTTGCCAGGGGCCGGCACTGAAGCTTTCTTT.

This chain uses TRBV9 with TRBJ2-2; 10 bases align to TRBD2. CDR3 length equals 15 residues. The V segment lost 4 bases and the J segment 5 bases; nucleotides outside the gene matches: 5. Germline CDR1 reads SGDLS; CDR2 reads YYNGEE. The CDR3 loop reads CASSLRAGGTGELFF. CDR3 nucleotide sequence: TGTGCCAGCAGCCTGAGAGCGGGGGGGACCGGGGAGCTGTTTTTT.

This chain joins TRBV2 and TRBJ1-3; the D is unclear. The CDR3 has 14 amino acids. The germline V gene encodes CDR1 SNHLY and CDR2 FYNNEI. Deletions cut 8 bases from V and 0 bases from J, with 11 bases between. The CDR3 coding sequence is TGTGCCAGCCGGGGATGGAACTCTGGAAACACCATATATTTT. Translation: CASRGWNSGNTIYF.

This clone came up a few times. The CDR3 here is CASSLSGMNTEAFF. CDR3 bases: TGCGCCAGCAGCTTGTCAGGGATGAACACTGAAGCTTTCTTT. The chain has TRBV5-1 and TRBJ1-1; TRBD1 is a possible D gene (5 bases). Germline V gives CDR1 SGHRS, CDR2 YFSETQ. V was trimmed by 1 base and J by 0 bases, leaving 7 bases between them. The CDR3 extends over 14 amino acids.

This clone has more than one count but fewer than ten. The chain recombines TRBV9 with TRBJ1-2; D perhaps matches TRBD1 (6 bases). Per the germline V gene, CDR1 is SGDLS and CDR2 is YYNGEE. V gave up 3 bases and J gave up 4 bases, with 19 bases separating them. The CDR3 runs to 16 residues. The CDR3 nucleotides are TGTGCCAGCAGCGAGGGATGGGGGCAGGGGATCTATGGCTACACCTTC. It translates to CASSEGWGQGIYGYTF.